This TCR beta chain derives from a study of cytomegalovirus exposure and HLA in healthy donors. Profiled with immunoSEQ multiplex PCR; TCRdb holds only in-frame clones, not every one. The sample lists 200,000 to 250,000 clones; over 80% were seen once. Note on this clone: Its matching antigen is unknown.

Overall study findings and caveats: The authors confirmed in vitro that a few CMV-associated chains were specific for CMV antigens. Subsequent analysis revealed that first-cohort TCR clusters tended to co-occur in the approximately 120 validation repertoires.

The source material was PBMCs. This clonotype was sampled from a woman under 30 in good health and CMV-seronegative.

The CDR3 region is CASSPRSGTSGYEQYF. The CDR3 DNA follows: TGTGCCAGCAGCCCACGATCCGGGACTAGCGGCTACGAGCAGTACTTC. The chain combines TRBV7-2 with TRBJ2-7; 11 nucleotides agree with TRBD2. Germline CDR1 is SGHTA and CDR2 is FQGNSA. This CDR3 has 16 amino acids. J lost 3 bases, V lost 5 bases, and 9 bases had no gene match.